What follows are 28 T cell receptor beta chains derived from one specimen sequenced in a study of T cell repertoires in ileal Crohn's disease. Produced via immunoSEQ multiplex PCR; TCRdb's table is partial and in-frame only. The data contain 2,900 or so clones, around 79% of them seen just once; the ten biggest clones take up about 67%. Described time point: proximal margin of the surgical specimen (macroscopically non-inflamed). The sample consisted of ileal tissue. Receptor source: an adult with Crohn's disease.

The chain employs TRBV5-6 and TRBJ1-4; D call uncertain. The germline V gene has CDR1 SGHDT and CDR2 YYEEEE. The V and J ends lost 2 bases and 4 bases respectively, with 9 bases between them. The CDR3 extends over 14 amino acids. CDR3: CASSFMSGNEKLFF. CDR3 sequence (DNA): TGTGCCAGCAGCTTTATGTCGGGTAATGAAAAACTGTTTTTT.

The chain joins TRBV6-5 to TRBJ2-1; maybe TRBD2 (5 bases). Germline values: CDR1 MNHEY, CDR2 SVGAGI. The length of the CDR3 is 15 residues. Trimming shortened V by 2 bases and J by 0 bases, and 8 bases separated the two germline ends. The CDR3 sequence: CASSYRESSYNEQFF. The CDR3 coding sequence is TGTGCCAGCAGTTACAGGGAGAGCTCCTACAATGAGCAGTTCTTC.

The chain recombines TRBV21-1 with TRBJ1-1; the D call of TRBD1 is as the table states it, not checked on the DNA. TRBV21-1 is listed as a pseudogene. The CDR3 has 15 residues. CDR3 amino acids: CASSPTGGRNTEAFF. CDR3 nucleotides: TGTGCCAGCAGCCCAACAGGGGGGAGGAACACTGAAGCTTTCTTT.

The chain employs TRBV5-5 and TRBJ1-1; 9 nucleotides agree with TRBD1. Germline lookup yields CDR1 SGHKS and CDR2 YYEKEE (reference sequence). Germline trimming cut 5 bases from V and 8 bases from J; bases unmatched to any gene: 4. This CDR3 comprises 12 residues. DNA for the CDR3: TGTGCCAGCAGGGGGACAGGGAGGGAAGCTTTCTTT. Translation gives CASRGTGREAFF.

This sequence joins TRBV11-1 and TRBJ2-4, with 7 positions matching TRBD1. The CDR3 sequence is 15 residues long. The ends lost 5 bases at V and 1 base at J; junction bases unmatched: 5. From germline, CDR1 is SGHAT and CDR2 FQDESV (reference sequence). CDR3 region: CASSNPQGAKNIQYF. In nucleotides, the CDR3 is TGTGCCAGCAGCAATCCACAGGGGGCCAAAAACATTCAGTACTTC.

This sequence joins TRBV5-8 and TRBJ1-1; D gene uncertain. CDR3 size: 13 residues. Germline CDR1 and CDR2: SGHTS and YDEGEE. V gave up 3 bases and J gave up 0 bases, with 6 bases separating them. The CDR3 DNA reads TGTGCCAGCAGCTCCTTTATGAACACTGAAGCTTTCTTT. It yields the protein CASSSFMNTEAFF.

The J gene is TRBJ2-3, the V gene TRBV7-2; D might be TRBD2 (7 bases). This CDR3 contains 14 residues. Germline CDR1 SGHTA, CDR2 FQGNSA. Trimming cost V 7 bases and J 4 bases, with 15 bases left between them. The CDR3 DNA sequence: TGTGCCAGCACCCGAGGGAGGGGGGCAGATACGCAGTATTTT. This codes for CASTRGRGADTQYF.

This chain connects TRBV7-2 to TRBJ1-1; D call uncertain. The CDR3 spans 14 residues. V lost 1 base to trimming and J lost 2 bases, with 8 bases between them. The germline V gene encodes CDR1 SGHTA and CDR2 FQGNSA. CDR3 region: CASSLGSGNTEAFF. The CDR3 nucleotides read TGTGCCAGCAGCTTAGGTTCAGGTAACACTGAAGCTTTCTTT.

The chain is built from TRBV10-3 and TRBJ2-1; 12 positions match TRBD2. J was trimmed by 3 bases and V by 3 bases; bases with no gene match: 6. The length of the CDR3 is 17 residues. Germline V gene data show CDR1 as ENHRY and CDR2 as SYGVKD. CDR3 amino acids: CAISELAGGSDYNEQFF. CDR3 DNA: TGTGCCATCAGTGAACTAGCGGGGGGCTCCGACTACAATGAGCAGTTCTTC.

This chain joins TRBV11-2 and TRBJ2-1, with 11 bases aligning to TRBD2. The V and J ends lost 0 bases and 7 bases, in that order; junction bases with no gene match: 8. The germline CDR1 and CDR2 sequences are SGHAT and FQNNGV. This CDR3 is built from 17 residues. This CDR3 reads CASSLDPASGGRNEQFF. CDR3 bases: TGTGCCAGCAGCTTAGATCCGGCTAGCGGGGGGCGTAATGAGCAGTTCTTC.

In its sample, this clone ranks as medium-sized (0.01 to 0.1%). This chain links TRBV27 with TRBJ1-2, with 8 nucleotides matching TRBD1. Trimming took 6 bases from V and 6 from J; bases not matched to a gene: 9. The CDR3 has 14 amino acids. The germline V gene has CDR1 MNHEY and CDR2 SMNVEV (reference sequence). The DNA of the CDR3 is TGTGCCAGCAGCCGACAGGGGATTTCCGATGGCTACACCTTC. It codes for CASSRQGISDGYTF.

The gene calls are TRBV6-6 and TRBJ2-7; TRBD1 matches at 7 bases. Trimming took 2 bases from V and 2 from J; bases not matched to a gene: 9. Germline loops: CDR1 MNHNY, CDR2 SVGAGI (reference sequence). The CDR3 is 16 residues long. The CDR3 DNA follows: TGTGCCAGCAGTTACGGTTTGGACAGGTATACCTACGAGCAGTACTTC. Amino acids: CASSYGLDRYTYEQYF.

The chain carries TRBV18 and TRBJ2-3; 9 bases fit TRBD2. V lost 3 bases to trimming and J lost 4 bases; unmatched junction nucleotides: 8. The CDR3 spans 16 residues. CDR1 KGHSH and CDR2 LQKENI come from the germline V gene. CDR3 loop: CASSPVGVAGADTQYF. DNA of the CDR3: TGTGCCAGCTCACCCGTCGGCGTAGCGGGAGCAGATACGCAGTATTTT.

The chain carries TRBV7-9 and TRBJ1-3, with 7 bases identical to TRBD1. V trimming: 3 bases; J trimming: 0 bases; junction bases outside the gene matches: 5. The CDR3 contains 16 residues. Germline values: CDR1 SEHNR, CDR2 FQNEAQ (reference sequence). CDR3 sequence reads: CASSLGQPSSGNTIYF. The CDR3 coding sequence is TGTGCCAGCAGCTTGGGACAGCCATCCTCTGGAAACACCATATATTTT.

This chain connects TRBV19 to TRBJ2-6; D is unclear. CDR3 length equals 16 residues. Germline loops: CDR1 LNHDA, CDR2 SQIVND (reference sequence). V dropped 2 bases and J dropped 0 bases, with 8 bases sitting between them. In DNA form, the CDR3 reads TGTGCCAGTAGTATAAGGGTCGGCTCTGGGGCCAACGTCCTGACTTTC. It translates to CASSIRVGSGANVLTF.

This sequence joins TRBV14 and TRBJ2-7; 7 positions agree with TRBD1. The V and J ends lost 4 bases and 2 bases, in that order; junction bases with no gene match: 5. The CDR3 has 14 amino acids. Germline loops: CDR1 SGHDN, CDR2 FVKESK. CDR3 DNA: TGTGCCAGCAGCCGGACAGGAACCACCTACGAGCAGTACTTC. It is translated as CASSRTGTTYEQYF.

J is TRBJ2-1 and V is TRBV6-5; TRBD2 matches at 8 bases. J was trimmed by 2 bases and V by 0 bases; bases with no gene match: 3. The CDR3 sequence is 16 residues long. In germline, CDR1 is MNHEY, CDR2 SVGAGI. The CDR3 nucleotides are TGTGCCAGCAGTTACTCTAGCGGGGAACCCTACAATGAGCAGTTCTTC. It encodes CASSYSSGEPYNEQFF.

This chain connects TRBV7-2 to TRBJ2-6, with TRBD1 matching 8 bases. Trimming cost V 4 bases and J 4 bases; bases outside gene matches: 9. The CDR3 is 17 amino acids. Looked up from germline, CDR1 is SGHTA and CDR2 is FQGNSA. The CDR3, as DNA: TGTGCCAGCAGCTCACGTGGACAGGGATCAGGGGCCAACGTCCTGACTTTC. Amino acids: CASSSRGQGSGANVLTF.

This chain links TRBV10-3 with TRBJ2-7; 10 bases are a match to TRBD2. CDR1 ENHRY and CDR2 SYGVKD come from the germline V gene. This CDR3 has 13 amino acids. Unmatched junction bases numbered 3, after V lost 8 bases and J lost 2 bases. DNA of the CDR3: TGTGCCATCGGGACTAGCGATACCTACGAGCAGTACTTC. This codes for CAIGTSDTYEQYF.

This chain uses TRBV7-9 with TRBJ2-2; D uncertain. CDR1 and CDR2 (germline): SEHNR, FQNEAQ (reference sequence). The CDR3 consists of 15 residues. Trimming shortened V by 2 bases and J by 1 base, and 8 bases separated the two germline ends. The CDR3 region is CASSLIGRNTGELFF. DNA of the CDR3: TGTGCCAGCAGCTTAATCGGCAGGAACACCGGGGAGCTGTTTTTT.

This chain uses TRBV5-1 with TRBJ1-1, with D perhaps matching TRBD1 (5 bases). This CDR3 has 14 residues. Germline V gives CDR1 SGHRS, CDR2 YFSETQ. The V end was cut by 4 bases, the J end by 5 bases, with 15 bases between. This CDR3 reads CASSTEEGDTEAFF. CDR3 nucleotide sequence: TGCGCCAGCAGCACCGAAGAAGGGGATACTGAAGCTTTCTTT.

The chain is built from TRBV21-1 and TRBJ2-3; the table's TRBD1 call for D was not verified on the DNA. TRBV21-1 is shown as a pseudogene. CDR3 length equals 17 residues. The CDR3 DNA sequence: TGTGCCAGCAGCAAAGAGGGACAGGGTACCCGCACAGATACGCAGTATTTT. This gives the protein CASSKEGQGTRTDTQYF.

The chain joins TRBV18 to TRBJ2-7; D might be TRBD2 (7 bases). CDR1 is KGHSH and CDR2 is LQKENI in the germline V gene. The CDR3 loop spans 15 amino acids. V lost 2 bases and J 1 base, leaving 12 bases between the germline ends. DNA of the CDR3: TGTGCCAGCTCACCAGGGCGGGGGACATCCTACGAGCAGTACTTC. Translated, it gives CASSPGRGTSYEQYF.

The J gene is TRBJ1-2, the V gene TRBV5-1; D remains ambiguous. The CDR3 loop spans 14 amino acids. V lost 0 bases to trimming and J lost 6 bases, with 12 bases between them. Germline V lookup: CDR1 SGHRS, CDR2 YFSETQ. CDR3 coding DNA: TGCGCCAGCAGCTTGGCGGGGTTCGAGGATGGCTACACCTTC. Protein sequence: CASSLAGFEDGYTF. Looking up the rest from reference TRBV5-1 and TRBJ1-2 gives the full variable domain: KAGVTQTPRYLIKTRGQQVTLSCSPISGHRSVSWYQQTPGQGLQFLFEYFSETQRNKGNFPGRFSGRQFSNSRSEMNVSTLELGDSALYLCASSLAGFEDGYTFGSGTRLTVV.

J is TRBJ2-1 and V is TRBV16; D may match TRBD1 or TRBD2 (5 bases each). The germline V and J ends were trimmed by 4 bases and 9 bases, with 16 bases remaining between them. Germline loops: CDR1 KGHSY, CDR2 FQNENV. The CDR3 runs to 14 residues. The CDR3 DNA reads TGTGCCAGCAGCCGTACCCCCGGGGCTATTGAGCAGTTCTTC. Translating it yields CASSRTPGAIEQFF.

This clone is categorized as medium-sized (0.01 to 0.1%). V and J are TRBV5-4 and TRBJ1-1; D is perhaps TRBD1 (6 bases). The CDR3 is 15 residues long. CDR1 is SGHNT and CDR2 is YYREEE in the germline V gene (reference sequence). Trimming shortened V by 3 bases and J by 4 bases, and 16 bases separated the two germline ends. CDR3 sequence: CASSSGDTKTTEAFF. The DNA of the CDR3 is TGTGCCAGCAGCTCGGGGGACACCAAAACCACTGAAGCTTTCTTT.

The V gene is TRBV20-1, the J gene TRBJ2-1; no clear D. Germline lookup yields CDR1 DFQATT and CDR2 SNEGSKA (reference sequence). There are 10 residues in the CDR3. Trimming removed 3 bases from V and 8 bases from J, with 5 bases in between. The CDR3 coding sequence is TGCAGTGCTAGTAGCTATGAGCAGTTCTTC. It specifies CSASSYEQFF.

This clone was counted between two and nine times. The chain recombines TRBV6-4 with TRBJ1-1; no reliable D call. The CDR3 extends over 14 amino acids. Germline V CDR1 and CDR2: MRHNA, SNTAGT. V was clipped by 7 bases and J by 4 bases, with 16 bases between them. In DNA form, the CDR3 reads TGTGCCAGCAACATCCAACCAGACCCCACTGAAGCTTTCTTT. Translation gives CASNIQPDPTEAFF.